Listed here are 24 T cell receptor beta chains from one sample, sequenced in a study of blood T cell repertoires in COVID-19. This table comes from immunoSEQ multiplex PCR, and its TCRdb copy is limited to in-frame clones, with some not included. The profile shows 200,000 to 300,000 clones, about nine tenths of them singletons. Input material: peripheral blood. The receptors stem from a man in his 60s who had recovered from COVID-19.

This chain uses TRBV28 with TRBJ2-1; 8 positions agree with TRBD2. CDR3 length: 17 residues. Germline V CDR1 and CDR2: MDHEN, SYDVKM. With V trimmed by 2 bases and J by 10 bases, 16 bases remained unmatched. CDR3: CASSLQTAGVKGAEQFF. CDR3 DNA sequence: TGTGCCAGCAGTTTACAAACAGCGGGGGTCAAGGGAGCGGAGCAGTTCTTC.

The chain employs TRBV25-1 and TRBJ2-1; no definite D call. Per germline, CDR1 MGHDK and CDR2 SYGVNS. V was shortened by 2 bases and J by 3 bases, with 11 bases between the two germline ends. This CDR3 is 15 amino acids long. The CDR3 reads CASSEPDGFYNEQFF. The CDR3 nucleotides are TGTGCCAGCAGTGAACCTGACGGGTTCTACAATGAGCAGTTCTTC.

The chain's CDR3 is CASSLASSTDTQYF. The CDR3 DNA reads TGTGCCAGCAGCTTGGCGTCTAGCACAGATACGCAGTATTTT. This chain connects TRBV5-4 to TRBJ2-3; D uncertain. CDR3 length: 14 residues. V shed 0 bases and J shed 0 bases, with 5 bases lying between them. Germline V gives CDR1 SGHNT, CDR2 YYREEE (reference sequence).

The chain recombines TRBV5-1 with TRBJ2-7; possibly TRBD1 for D (6 bases). V was trimmed by 2 bases and J by 13 bases, leaving 19 bases between them. Germline CDR1 and CDR2: SGHRS and YFSETQ. This CDR3 has 13 residues. The CDR3 DNA sequence: TGCGCCAGCAGCTTTCGTACACTAGGGGGTGCCTACTTC. Translation gives CASSFRTLGGAYF.

V usage is TRBV5-1 and J usage is TRBJ2-5; D is unclear. V was trimmed by 4 bases and J by 7 bases, leaving 17 bases between them. From germline, CDR1 is SGHRS and CDR2 YFSETQ. CDR3 length: 14 residues. The CDR3 reads CASSPSRSEGTQYF. DNA for the CDR3: TGCGCCAGCAGCCCCTCCCGGAGCGAAGGGACCCAGTACTTC.

The rearrangement links TRBV9 to TRBJ2-4; 9 bases are shared with TRBD1. The germline V gene encodes CDR1 SGDLS and CDR2 YYNGEE. Unmatched junction bases numbered 10, after V lost 3 bases and J lost 6 bases. The length of the CDR3 is 16 residues. CDR3 sequence (DNA): TGTGCCAGCAGCGGGGGCATGGGACAGGGAGGAAACATTCAGTACTTC. It translates to CASSGGMGQGGNIQYF.

CDR3 DNA sequence: TGTGCCAGCAGTCCGCGAACTCAGCCCCAGCATTTT. It codes for CASSPRTQPQHF. This chain uses TRBV12-3 or TRBV12-4 with TRBJ1-5, with D hard to call. CDR3 length equals 12 residues. V shed 5 bases and J shed 6 bases, with 8 bases lying between them.

J is TRBJ2-7 and V is TRBV15; the D gene is possibly TRBD2 (6 bases). CDR3 length: 14 residues. Germline V CDR1 and CDR2: LNHNV, YYDKDF (reference sequence). V was cut by 1 base and J by 4 bases, with 11 bases left in between. The CDR3 DNA reads as TGTGCCACCAGCAGAGTCCTTGGGGGGTACGAGCAGTACTTC. Translating it yields CATSRVLGGYEQYF.

The V gene is TRBV6-5, the J gene TRBJ1-4; 9 bases agree with TRBD1. The trim removed 4 bases at V and 8 bases at J, leaving 5 bases unmatched. Germline V CDR1 and CDR2: MNHEY, SVGAGI. This CDR3 spans 14 amino acids. The CDR3 loop reads CASSFTGTGEKLFF. In DNA form, the CDR3 reads TGTGCCAGCAGTTTCACCGGGACAGGGGAAAAACTGTTTTTT.

This rearrangement joins TRBV18 to TRBJ1-4; 9 bases align to TRBD1. CDR3 size: 14 residues. The germline gives CDR1 KGHSH, CDR2 LQKENI. After removal of 3 bases from V and 6 bases from J, the junction contained 2 bases not matched to a gene. This chain's CDR3 is CASSPRQGDEKLFF. CDR3 DNA: TGTGCCAGCTCACCGAGACAGGGGGATGAAAAACTGTTTTTT.

The chain has TRBV20-1 and TRBJ1-2; D is unclear. Trimming pared 3 bases from V and 4 bases from J, leaving 18 bases between. CDR1 and CDR2 from the germline V gene are DFQATT and SNEGSKA (reference sequence). The CDR3 consists of 15 residues. Written as DNA, the CDR3 is TGCAGTGCTAGTCGGCAGGTGGGTTACGGCTATGGCTACACCTTC. Its protein is CSASRQVGYGYGYTF.

Turning to this clone: The conserved phenylalanine or tryptophan is not found at the CDR3 terminus, so this likely reflects a read error. The limits of the CDR3 on the DNA are not certain, so only TCRdb's listed CDR3 is given. The chain has TRBV25-1 and TRBJ2-7; TRBD1 reflects the table's D call only, with no check against the DNA. The germline CDR1 and CDR2 sequences are MGHDK and SYGVNS. The CDR3 is 9 amino acids in total, end residues counted. The chain's CDR3 is CASRQAQGD.

This clone occurred once. The V call is TRBV9, the J call TRBJ1-1; no clear D. This CDR3 comprises 15 residues. Germline V gene lookup returns CDR1 SGDLS and CDR2 YYNGEE. Trimming removed 4 bases from V and 0 bases from J, with 13 bases in between. The CDR3 loop is CASSPRGGLNTEAFF. CDR3 DNA sequence: TGTGCCAGCAGCCCCCGGGGAGGATTGAACACTGAAGCTTTCTTT.

The sample holds a few counts of this clone. CDR3 DNA sequence: TGTGCCAGCGAGCTGGGTCTGGACAACGCGAACACCGGGGAGCTGTTTTTT. Amino acid sequence: CASELGLDNANTGELFF. The V call is TRBV7-9, the J call TRBJ2-2; a weak D match, TRBD1 (5 bases). CDR1 SEHNR and CDR2 FQNEAQ come from the germline V gene (reference sequence). The CDR3 covers 17 residues. With 8 bases removed from V and 0 bases from J, the gap between germline ends came to 19 bases.

The CDR3 DNA reads TGTGCCAGCTCATCCCGGAGGACCGGGGAGCTGTTTTTT. The encoded protein is CASSSRRTGELFF. The rearrangement uses TRBV18 and TRBJ2-2, with D possibly being TRBD2 (5 bases). CDR1 and CDR2 from the germline V gene are KGHSH and LQKENI. The CDR3 extends over 13 amino acids. V shed 5 bases and J shed 5 bases, with 9 bases lying between them. The whole variable domain, remainder taken from reference TRBV18 and TRBJ2-2, is NAGVMQNPRHLVRRRGQEARLRCSPMKGHSHVYWYRQLPEEGLKFMVYLQKENIIDESGMPKERFSAEFPKEGPSILRIQQVVRGDSAAYFCASSSRRTGELFFGEGSRLTVL.

The chain employs TRBV6-2 or TRBV6-3 and TRBJ2-7; a possible D gene is TRBD2 (5 bases). V was shortened by 6 bases and J by 0 bases, with 12 bases between the two germline ends. Germline CDR1 reads MNHEY; CDR2 reads SVGEGT. This CDR3 contains 14 residues. In DNA, the CDR3 is TGTGCCAGCAGCTGGACGGACTTCTCCTACGAGCAGTACTTC. Translation: CASSWTDFSYEQYF.

The rearrangement uses TRBV7-2 and TRBJ2-7, with 13 bases aligning to TRBD2. V dropped 5 bases and J dropped 3; count of bases not matched to a gene: 4. CDR1 and CDR2 from the germline V gene are SGHTA and FQGNSA. The CDR3 loop spans 15 amino acids. The CDR3 nucleotides are TGTGCCAGCAGCCGTGGACTAGCGGGGGTCTACGAGCAGTACGTC. This gives the protein CASSRGLAGVYEQYV.

This sequence joins TRBV7-9 and TRBJ2-3; a possible D gene is TRBD2 (6 bases). CDR3 length: 17 amino acids. With 5 bases removed from V and 6 bases from J, the gap between germline ends came to 24 bases. CDR1 SEHNR and CDR2 FQNEAQ come from the germline V gene (reference sequence). Here the CDR3 DNA reads TGTGCCAGCAGCCCCCTCCCGGGACGGGGACTTTCTGATACGCAGTATTTT. This translates into CASSPLPGRGLSDTQYF.

This clone showed up just once. V usage is TRBV24-1 and J usage is TRBJ2-1; 13 bases line up with TRBD2. In germline, CDR1 is KGHDR, CDR2 SFDVKD. The ends lost 4 bases at V and 9 bases at J; junction bases unmatched: 8. The length of the CDR3 is 16 residues. CDR3 in DNA: TGTGCCACCAGTGACGGGGGACTAGCGGGGAGGGGTGAGCAGTTCTTC. Protein product: CATSDGGLAGRGEQFF.

V gene TRBV19 combines with J gene TRBJ1-1, with 7 bases identical to TRBD1. This CDR3 contains 15 residues. Germline CDR1 reads LNHDA; CDR2 reads SQIVND (reference sequence). The trim removed 3 bases at V and 1 base at J, leaving 5 bases unmatched. The DNA for the CDR3 is TGTGCCAGTAGTATTACCGGGACAGCGAACACTGAAGCTTTCTTT. As protein: CASSITGTANTEAFF.

This chain uses TRBV2 with TRBJ2-1; maybe TRBD2 (7 bases). Germline CDR1 and CDR2: SNHLY and FYNNEI. The CDR3 has 16 amino acids. V was trimmed by 4 bases and J by 6 bases, leaving 19 bases between them. The CDR3 nucleotides are TGTGCCAGCAGTGCCCAAAGAGGGGGGGCCGGCAATGAGCAGTTCTTC. This codes for CASSAQRGGAGNEQFF.

This chain joins TRBV27 and TRBJ1-1; perhaps TRBD1 as D (5 bases). Trimming pared 6 bases from V and 2 bases from J, leaving 16 bases between. Germline CDR1 MNHEY, CDR2 SMNVEV (reference sequence). The CDR3 sequence is 15 residues long. The CDR3 here is CASRTVSTFNTEAFF. The CDR3 nucleotides are TGTGCCAGCAGGACAGTCTCCACTTTTAACACTGAAGCTTTCTTT.

The chain employs TRBV11-2 and TRBJ1-2; TRBD1 matches at 10 bases. Losses at the gene ends were 4 bases for V and 5 bases for J; bases not matched to a gene: 10. Germline values: CDR1 SGHAT, CDR2 FQNNGV. The CDR3 loop spans 16 amino acids. The CDR3, as DNA: TGTGCCAGCAGCTCCGGACAGGGGGTATATAGTTATGGCTACACCTTC. As protein: CASSSGQGVYSYGYTF.

The chain has TRBV11-2 and TRBJ1-2, with D possibly TRBD1 on 6 matching bases. Trimming pared 5 bases from V and 4 bases from J, leaving 14 bases between. Germline V gene data show CDR1 as SGHAT and CDR2 as FQNNGV. The length of the CDR3 is 14 residues. CDR3 loop: CASSLKGDLYGYTF. The DNA for the CDR3 is TGTGCCAGCAGCCTTAAGGGGGACCTCTATGGCTACACCTTC.